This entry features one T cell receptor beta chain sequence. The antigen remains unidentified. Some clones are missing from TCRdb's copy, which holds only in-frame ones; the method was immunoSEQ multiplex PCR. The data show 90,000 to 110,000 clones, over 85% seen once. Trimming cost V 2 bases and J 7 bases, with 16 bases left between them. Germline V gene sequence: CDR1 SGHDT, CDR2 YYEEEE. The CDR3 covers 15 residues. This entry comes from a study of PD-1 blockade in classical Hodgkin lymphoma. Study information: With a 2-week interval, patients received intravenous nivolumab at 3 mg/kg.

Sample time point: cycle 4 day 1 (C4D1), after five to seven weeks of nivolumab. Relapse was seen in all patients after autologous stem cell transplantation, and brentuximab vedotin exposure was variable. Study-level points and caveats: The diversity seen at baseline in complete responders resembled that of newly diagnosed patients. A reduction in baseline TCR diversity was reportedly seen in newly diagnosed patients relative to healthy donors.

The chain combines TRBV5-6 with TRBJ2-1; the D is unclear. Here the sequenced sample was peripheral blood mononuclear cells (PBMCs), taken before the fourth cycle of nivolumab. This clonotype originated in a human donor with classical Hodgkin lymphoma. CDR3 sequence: CASSLPTRWVNEQFF. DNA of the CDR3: TGTGCCAGCAGCTTACCGACCCGGTGGGTAAATGAGCAGTTCTTC.